The 3 T cell receptor delta chains below were found in one sample sequenced in a study of human gamma delta and Vdelta1 T cells. TCRdb made new clone calls on the PCR reads using CATT. The sample carries about 6,100 delta-chain clones, more than 9% recorded once. The sequencing sample was made of naive CD27+ Vdelta1 gamma-delta T cells from blood. The origin of the receptors is a human donor in good health.

Judged by abundance, this clone is large (0.1 to 1%). Other DNA sequences in the same sample also yield this CDR3. The rearrangement uses TRDV1 and TRDJ1; D may be TRDD3 (5 bases). This CDR3 is 14 amino acids long. V shed 1 base and J shed 2 bases, with 8 bases lying between them. In germline, CDR1 is TSWWSYY, CDR2 QGS. CDR3 nucleotide sequence: TGTGCTCTTGGGGAACGGGGAAAAACCGATAAACTCATCTTT. As protein: CALGERGKTDKLIF.

This clone has a handful of counts. This specimen includes other DNA sequences encoding the same CDR3. The genes are TRDV1 and TRDJ1; 9 nucleotides match TRDD2. J was trimmed by 8 bases and V by 2 bases; bases with no gene match: 27. The CDR3 consists of 21 residues. CDR1 is TSWWSYY and CDR2 is QGS in the germline V gene. Here the CDR3 reads CALGESMIRPSYGDWTRKLIF. The CDR3 DNA sequence: TGTGCTCTTGGGGAAAGCATGATTAGGCCTTCCTACGGGGACTGGACCCGAAAACTCATCTTT.

Regarding this clone: With only one base between it and a far larger clone, this is likely a read error. This sample also contains other DNA sequences that code for the same CDR3. The chain links TRDV1 to TRDJ1, with D uncertain. This CDR3 region has 15 residues. Germline V gives CDR1 TSWWSYY, CDR2 QGS. The CDR3 is CALGSQGRYTDKLIF. CDR3 bases: TGTGCTCTTGGGTCCCAGGGTCGGTACACCGACAAACTCATCTTT.